One and the same sample provided the 27 T cell receptor beta chains below, sequenced in a study of blood T cell repertoires in COVID-19. The assay was immunoSEQ multiplex PCR, and TCRdb's table has in-frame clones only and misses some. The repertoire holds roughly 300,000 clones, with roughly 85% as singletons. The material sequenced was PBMCs or T cells enriched from blood (not recorded which). These receptors originate from a woman aged 40 to 49 with acute COVID-19.

The chain couples TRBV7-9 to TRBJ2-3; D gene uncertain. Germline V gene sequence: CDR1 SEHNR, CDR2 FQNEAQ (reference sequence). The CDR3 spans 15 residues. Trimming shortened V by 5 bases and J by 2 bases, and 14 bases separated the two germline ends. The CDR3 DNA reads TGTGCCAGCAGCCAACGAATGGGCATCACAGATACGCAGTATTTT. The encoded protein is CASSQRMGITDTQYF.

CDR3 amino acids: CASSKAPARVSYEQYF. The DNA of the CDR3 is TGTGCCAGCAGCAAAGCCCCGGCCAGGGTCTCCTACGAGCAGTACTTC. The chain links TRBV21-1 to TRBJ2-7; no check of the table's D call, TRBD1, against the DNA was made. TRBV21-1 is listed as a pseudogene. The CDR3 is 16 amino acids.

The V and J genes are TRBV9 and TRBJ1-2; perhaps TRBD1 as D (5 bases). The V end lost 1 base, the J end lost 4 bases, and 11 bases lay between the germline ends. The CDR3 runs to 14 residues. Germline lookup yields CDR1 SGDLS and CDR2 YYNGEE. CDR3 bases: TGTGCCAGCAGCGTAACCCCTGACAGCTATGGCTACACCTTC. It specifies CASSVTPDSYGYTF.

The chain joins TRBV7-2 to TRBJ1-1; D is unresolved. The CDR3 has 17 amino acids. The V end was cut by 1 base, the J end by 5 bases, with 20 bases between. CDR1 and CDR2 (germline): SGHTA, FQGNSA. CDR3 DNA sequence: TGTGCCAGCAGCTTAGTCGGGATCGTACGGGCGGCAACTGAAGCTTTCTTT. It encodes CASSLVGIVRAATEAFF. The entire variable domain, with the rest obtained from reference TRBV7-2 and TRBJ1-1, is as follows: GAGVSQSPSNKVTEKGKDVELRCDPISGHTALYWYRQSLGQGLEFLIYFQGNSAPDKSGLPSDRFSAERTGGSVSTLTIQRTQQEDSAVYLCASSLVGIVRAATEAFFGQGTRLTVV.

In its sample, this clone was seen a few times. The rearrangement links TRBV2 to TRBJ1-2, with unresolved D. The CDR3 loop spans 15 amino acids. Looked up from germline, CDR1 is SNHLY and CDR2 is FYNNEI. Trimming removed 8 bases at V and 1 base at J, with 17 bases between. CDR3 residues: CASQTMGSRNYGYTF. CDR3 in DNA: TGTGCCAGCCAGACCATGGGCAGCCGTAACTATGGCTACACCTTC.

This chain uses TRBV19 with TRBJ1-5; D ambiguous. V lost 5 bases and J 6 bases, leaving 29 bases between the germline ends. CDR1 LNHDA and CDR2 SQIVND come from the germline V gene (reference sequence). The CDR3 spans 19 residues. The CDR3 nucleotides read TGTGCCAGTAGTCCACCACCGCTCGGGGTTCAGGCTCCTTTTCAGCCCCAGCATTTT. Translation: CASSPPPLGVQAPFQPQHF.

The gene calls are TRBV3-1 (or the pseudogene TRBV3-2) and TRBJ2-7, with 13 bases matching TRBD2. The CDR3 loop spans 15 amino acids. CDR1 is LGHDT and CDR2 is YNNKEL in the germline V gene (reference sequence). The V segment lost 5 bases and the J segment 6 bases; nucleotides outside the gene matches: 7. The CDR3, as DNA: TGTGCCAGCAGCTCCCGACTAGCGGGAGGCCTCGAGCAGTACTTC. Amino acid sequence: CASSSRLAGGLEQYF.

The chain links TRBV29-1 to TRBJ2-7; possibly TRBD1 for D (6 bases). Looked up from germline, CDR1 is SQVTM and CDR2 is ANQGSEA. The germline V and J ends were trimmed by 5 bases and 3 bases, with 17 bases remaining between them. CDR3 length: 14 residues. The CDR3 DNA is TGCAGCGTTAAAGTCCAGACAGGCGGCTACGAGCAGTACTTC. This gives the protein CSVKVQTGGYEQYF.

The V gene is TRBV19, the J gene TRBJ1-5; no clear D. Per the germline V gene, CDR1 is LNHDA and CDR2 is SQIVND (reference sequence). Deletions cut 3 bases from V and 3 bases from J, with 12 bases between. The CDR3 covers 15 residues. CDR3 nucleotides: TGTGCCAGTAGTATTTTGACGGGGTCCAATCAGCCCCAGCATTTT. It specifies CASSILTGSNQPQHF.

The chain combines TRBV4-2 with TRBJ2-3; 7 nucleotides match TRBD2. J gave up 0 bases and V 0 bases, and 6 bases lay outside the gene matches. CDR3 length: 17 amino acids. Germline V gene data show CDR1 as LGHNA and CDR2 as YNFKEQ. Written as DNA, the CDR3 is TGTGCCAGCAGCCAAGATGCAGCGGGGACTAGCACAGATACGCAGTATTTT. Translation: CASSQDAAGTSTDTQYF.

V gene TRBV7-2 combines with J gene TRBJ1-2, with TRBD1 identical over 12 bases. CDR3 length equals 15 residues. The germline V gene has CDR1 SGHTA and CDR2 FQGNSA. V trimming: 0 bases; J trimming: 7 bases; junction bases outside the gene matches: 3. In DNA form, the CDR3 reads TGTGCCAGCAGCTTAGCGGGGACAGGGGGCTCTGGCTACACCTTC. Protein: CASSLAGTGGSGYTF.

This clone came up once. The gene calls are TRBV27 and TRBJ2-2; TRBD1 aligns across 7 bases. The CDR3 loop spans 16 amino acids. The germline CDR1 and CDR2 sequences are MNHEY and SMNVEV (reference sequence). V shed 4 bases, J shed 2 bases, and the junction held 7 bases outside the gene matches. The DNA for the CDR3 is TGTGCCAGCAGTTCCACAGGGGCGATAAACACCGGGGAGCTGTTTTTT. Protein: CASSSTGAINTGELFF.

The chain recombines TRBV7-2 with TRBJ1-4, with TRBD1 matching over 8 bases. Germline V lookup: CDR1 SGHTA, CDR2 FQGNSA. With V trimmed by 5 bases and J by 3 bases, 5 bases remained unmatched. The CDR3 sequence is 15 residues long. The CDR3 nucleotides read TGTGCCAGCAGCCGCGGACAGGGCGCTAATGAAAAACTGTTTTTT. Translated: CASSRGQGANEKLFF.

Written as DNA, the CDR3 is TGTGCCAGCAGTGAAATCTCGACAGGGGGTAATGAAAAACTGTTTTTT. Protein product: CASSEISTGGNEKLFF. V is TRBV2 and J is TRBJ1-4; 9 bases are a match to TRBD1. The germline V gene has CDR1 SNHLY and CDR2 FYNNEI. With 2 bases clipped from V and 4 bases from J, the junction kept 5 bases outside the gene matches. The length of the CDR3 is 16 residues.

The CDR3, as DNA: TGTGCCAGTAGTATAGGGGACATCAGTCGGCCCCAGCATTTT. It specifies CASSIGDISRPQHF. V and J are TRBV19 and TRBJ1-5, with D tentatively TRBD1 (6 bases). CDR3 length: 14 amino acids. Germline values: CDR1 LNHDA, CDR2 SQIVND (reference sequence). Trimming left V 1 base short and J 9 bases short, with 13 bases between. Combining the CDR3 with reference TRBV19 and TRBJ1-5 gives the whole variable domain DGGITQSPKYLFRKEGQNVTLSCEQNLNHDAMYWYRQDPGQGLRLIYYSQIVNDFQKGDIAEGYSVSREKKESFPLTVTSAQKNPTAFYLCASSIGDISRPQHFGDGTRLSIL.

This clone has ten or more counts. The chain combines TRBV19 with TRBJ1-2; 8 nucleotides line up with TRBD1. This CDR3 has 15 residues. CDR1 and CDR2 from the germline V gene are LNHDA and SQIVND (reference sequence). V was clipped by 5 bases and J by 2 bases; unmatched bases: 7. The DNA for the CDR3 is TGTGCCAGTAGTTCCCGGACAGGGAACAACTATGGCTACACCTTC. Residues: CASSSRTGNNYGYTF.

The rearrangement links TRBV5-6 to TRBJ1-2; tentatively, D is TRBD1 (6 bases). The CDR3 sequence is 13 residues long. The V end lost 0 bases, the J end lost 6 bases, and 9 bases lay between the germline ends. The V gene's germline CDR1 is SGHDT and CDR2 YYEEEE. The CDR3 here is CASSLAGVDGYTF. The CDR3 DNA reads as TGTGCCAGCAGCTTGGCAGGGGTGGATGGCTACACCTTC.

This rearrangement joins TRBV18 to TRBJ1-1; D might be TRBD1 (6 bases). This CDR3 has 15 residues. Trimming took 1 base from V and 11 from J, leaving 20 bases between them. Germline V gene lookup returns CDR1 KGHSH and CDR2 LQKENI. This CDR3 is CASSPLRAQGEEAFF. In DNA form, the CDR3 reads TGTGCCAGCTCACCACTTAGGGCACAGGGCGAAGAGGCTTTCTTT.

V is TRBV21-1 and J is TRBJ2-7; the table's D call TRBD1 went unverified against the DNA. TRBV21-1 is flagged as a pseudogene. CDR3 length: 16 amino acids. Here the CDR3 reads CASSKDDRDRAYEQYF. The CDR3 DNA reads TGTGCCAGCAGCAAAGATGACCGGGACAGGGCGTACGAGCAGTACTTC.

The chain uses TRBV28 and TRBJ1-2; possibly TRBD1 for D (6 bases). Per the germline V gene, CDR1 is MDHEN and CDR2 is SYDVKM. CDR3 length equals 14 residues. Trimming took 3 bases from V and 0 from J, leaving 8 bases between them. The CDR3 reads CASSFGQTNYGYTF. CDR3 nucleotide sequence: TGTGCCAGCAGTTTCGGACAGACTAACTATGGCTACACCTTC.

The rearrangement uses TRBV2 and TRBJ2-1, with 11 positions matching TRBD2. J was trimmed by 4 bases and V by 6 bases; bases with no gene match: 5. This CDR3 contains 15 residues. Per germline, CDR1 SNHLY and CDR2 FYNNEI. The chain's CDR3 is CASSELAGAYNEQFF. CDR3 nucleotides: TGTGCCAGCAGCGAACTAGCGGGGGCGTACAATGAGCAGTTCTTC.

J is TRBJ2-2 and V is TRBV28; 12 bases map to TRBD2. The CDR3 has 17 residues. Per germline, CDR1 MDHEN and CDR2 SYDVKM. The J segment lost 4 bases and the V segment lost 5 bases, leaving 8 bases of the junction unmatched. CDR3 DNA sequence: TGTGCCAGCAGTCCAACTAGCGGGAGGCGCTTCACCGGGGAGCTGTTTTTT. Its translation is CASSPTSGRRFTGELFF.

The V call is TRBV19, the J call TRBJ2-2; 7 positions match TRBD1. This CDR3 is built from 16 residues. Germline CDR1 and CDR2: LNHDA and SQIVND (reference sequence). Trimming removed 5 bases from V and 2 bases from J; junction bases left unmatched: 8. CDR3 nucleotide sequence: TGTGCCAGTAGTTGGGAAATAGGGGGCAACACCGGGGAGCTGTTTTTT. It specifies CASSWEIGGNTGELFF.

This chain uses TRBV11-2 with TRBJ1-2; 9 bases agree with TRBD1. Per germline, CDR1 SGHAT and CDR2 FQNNGV. The CDR3 is made up of 14 amino acids. Trimming removed 1 base from V and 8 bases from J; junction bases left unmatched: 5. As DNA, the CDR3 is TGTGCCAGCAGCTTAGCCGGGACAGGGACCGGCTACACCTTC. As protein: CASSLAGTGTGYTF.

CDR3 sequence reads: CASSGGGPLRWFSETQYF. The CDR3 DNA reads as TGTGCCAGCAGCGGCGGGGGGCCGCTTAGATGGTTTTCGGAGACCCAGTACTTC. J is TRBJ2-5 and V is TRBV2; TRBD2 aligns across 8 bases. The germline CDR1 and CDR2 sequences are SNHLY and FYNNEI. Trimming cost V 6 bases and J 5 bases; bases outside gene matches: 20. The length of the CDR3 is 18 residues.

The J gene is TRBJ1-6, the V gene TRBV6-5, with TRBD1 matching over 9 bases. The trim removed 6 bases at V and 7 bases at J, leaving 7 bases unmatched. The CDR3 totals 15 residues. CDR1 is MNHEY, CDR2 SVGAGI, per germline. Here the CDR3 reads CASRVIGQGNSPLHF. For the CDR3, the DNA is TGTGCCAGCAGGGTTATAGGACAGGGGAATTCACCCCTCCACTTT.

The chain recombines TRBV7-9 with TRBJ1-2, with D hard to call. Germline V CDR1 and CDR2: SEHNR, FQNEAQ (reference sequence). The CDR3 has 15 amino acids. Trimming removed 5 bases at V and 1 base at J, with 14 bases between. CDR3 sequence reads: CASSPPSGVNYGYTF. The CDR3 DNA is TGTGCCAGCAGCCCCCCAAGCGGGGTTAACTATGGCTACACCTTC.